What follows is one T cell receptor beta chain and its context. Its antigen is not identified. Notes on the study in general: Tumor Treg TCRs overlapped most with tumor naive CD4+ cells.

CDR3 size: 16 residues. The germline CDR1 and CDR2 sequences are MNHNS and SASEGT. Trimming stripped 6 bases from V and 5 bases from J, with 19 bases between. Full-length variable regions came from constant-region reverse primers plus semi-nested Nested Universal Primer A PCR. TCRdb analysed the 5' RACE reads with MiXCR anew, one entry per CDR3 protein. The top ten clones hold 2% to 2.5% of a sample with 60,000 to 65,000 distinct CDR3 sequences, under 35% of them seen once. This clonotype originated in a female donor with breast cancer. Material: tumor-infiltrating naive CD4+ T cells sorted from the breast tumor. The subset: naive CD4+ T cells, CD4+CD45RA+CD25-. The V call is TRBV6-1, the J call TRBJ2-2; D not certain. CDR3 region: CASSERYRQETGELFF. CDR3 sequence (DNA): TGTGCCAGCAGCGAAAGATATCGGCAGGAAACCGGGGAGCTGTTTTTT.